This TCR beta chain stems from a study of OX40 agonist ivuxolimab in advanced cancers. Study results and limitations: Expanded clones belonging to CD8+ T cells outnumbered, on average, those of CD4+.

Libraries were prepared by immunoSEQ multiplex PCR; TCRdb keeps only in-frame clonotypes and omits some of them. The sample carries roughly 50,000 clones, approximately 80% recorded once. A remark on this clone: Its target is unknown.

This CDR3 has 14 residues. Germline V lookup: CDR1 SGHVS, CDR2 FQNEAQ. V was pared by 2 bases and J by 8 bases, with 12 bases between. The rearrangement links TRBV7-8 to TRBJ1-4; tentative D call: TRBD1 (6 bases). The source material was CD4+ or CD8+ T cells sorted from blood, sampled in a trial of the OX40 agonist ivuxolimab. The clonotype comes from an adult with an advanced solid tumor such as melanoma, head and neck, liver or kidney cancer. The CDR3 DNA is TGTGCCAGCAGCTTATGGGGGGCAGAGGAAAAACTGTTTTTT. Amino acid sequence: CASSLWGAEEKLFF. The variable domain in full, completed from reference TRBV7-8 and TRBJ1-4, reads GAGVSQSPRYKVAKRGQDVALRCDPISGHVSLFWYQQALGQGPEFLTYFQNEAQLDKSGLPSDRFFAERPEGSVSTLKIQRTQQEDSAVYLCASSLWGAEEKLFFGSGTQLSVL.